Presented here are 11 T cell receptor beta chains from one specimen sequenced in a study of identifying expanded T cells in peripheral blood. Measured with immunoSEQ multiplex PCR; TCRdb has only the in-frame clones, and not every one. Of 90,000 to 110,000 clones in the sample, about 85% were seen once. Material: blood. The receptors stem from a person aged 18 to 70 in good health.

V usage is TRBV7-8 and J usage is TRBJ2-2, with D possibly matching TRBD1 (6 bases). CDR3 length equals 16 residues. Between the trimmed V and J ends, which lost 5 bases and 5 bases, there was a span of 18 bases. CDR1 is SGHVS and CDR2 is FQNEAQ in the germline V gene. CDR3 amino acids: CASSPPGTRGTGELFF. In DNA form, the CDR3 reads TGTGCCAGCAGCCCGCCGGGGACAAGAGGGACCGGGGAGCTGTTTTTT.

This chain joins TRBV5-6 and TRBJ2-3; 7 nucleotides agree with TRBD2. The ends lost 4 bases at V and 1 base at J; junction bases unmatched: 3. The CDR3 length is 14 residues. Germline V gene lookup returns CDR1 SGHDT and CDR2 YYEEEE. CDR3 sequence reads: CASSRSGRTDTQYF. The CDR3 nucleotides are TGTGCCAGCAGCCGTAGCGGGCGCACAGATACGCAGTATTTT.

This clone was picked up one time. The chain combines TRBV4-1 with TRBJ2-2; a possible D gene is TRBD2 (7 bases). The V end was cut by 3 bases, the J end by 0 bases, with 26 bases between. There are 21 residues in the CDR3. In germline, CDR1 is MGHRA, CDR2 YSYEKL. The CDR3 bases are TGCGCCAGCAGCCAGACTAGGGGGGGAGAGGCCAGACTCGCGAACACCGGGGAGCTGTTTTTT. Translation gives CASSQTRGGEARLANTGELFF.

This rearrangement joins TRBV4-1 to TRBJ2-5; 7 bases are shared with TRBD1. The V gene's germline CDR1 is MGHRA and CDR2 YSYEKL. This CDR3 region has 15 residues. Trimming took 3 bases from V and 5 from J; bases not matched to a gene: 9. The CDR3 DNA sequence: TGCGCCAGCAGCCAGGGCAGACAGGGATGGGAGACCCAGTACTTC. Translated, it gives CASSQGRQGWETQYF.

This chain connects TRBV11-2 to TRBJ2-5; 8 bases map to TRBD1. V lost 0 bases to trimming and J lost 2 bases; unmatched junction nucleotides: 8. In germline, CDR1 is SGHAT, CDR2 FQNNGV. The CDR3 has 17 amino acids. CDR3 bases: TGTGCCAGCAGCTTAGATAGGCGGAACAGGGGGCAAGAGACCCAGTACTTC. Its protein product is CASSLDRRNRGQETQYF.

This chain connects TRBV7-6 to TRBJ1-4; D unclear. Trimming removed 4 bases from V and 8 bases from J, with 11 bases in between. In germline, CDR1 is SGHVS, CDR2 FNYEAQ. The CDR3 is 13 amino acids. CDR3 region: CASSWNRREKLFF. The CDR3 DNA reads as TGTGCCAGCAGCTGGAATCGGCGGGAAAAACTGTTTTTT. Variable domain in full (rest from reference TRBV7-6 and TRBJ1-4): GAGVSQSPRYKVTKRGQDVALRCDPISGHVSLYWYRQALGQGPEFLTYFNYEAQQDKSGLPNDRFSAERPEGSISTLTIQRTEQRDSAMYRCASSWNRREKLFFGSGTQLSVL.

V usage is TRBV18 and J usage is TRBJ2-1; 9 bases are a match to TRBD1. V dropped 0 bases and J dropped 10; count of bases not matched to a gene: 10. Germline loops: CDR1 KGHSH, CDR2 LQKENI. The CDR3 is made up of 16 amino acids. CDR3 sequence: CASSPPVDRGSKEQFF. In DNA form, the CDR3 reads TGTGCCAGCTCACCACCGGTGGACAGGGGATCGAAAGAGCAGTTCTTC. Full variable domain (outside the CDR3, taken from reference TRBV18 and TRBJ2-1): NAGVMQNPRHLVRRRGQEARLRCSPMKGHSHVYWYRQLPEEGLKFMVYLQKENIIDESGMPKERFSAEFPKEGPSILRIQQVVRGDSAAYFCASSPPVDRGSKEQFFGPGTRLTVL.

The count of this clone is one. The V gene is TRBV29-1, the J gene TRBJ1-2; the match to TRBD1 covers 8 bases. This CDR3 region has 11 residues. Trimming removed 7 bases from V and 7 bases from J; junction bases left unmatched: 5. Germline V gene data show CDR1 as SQVTM and CDR2 as ANQGSEA. The CDR3: CSGGQGGGYTF. The CDR3 nucleotides read TGCAGCGGAGGACAGGGCGGTGGCTACACCTTC. Full variable domain (rest looked up from reference TRBV29-1 and TRBJ1-2): SAVISQKPSRDICQRGTSLTIQCQVDSQVTMMFWYRQQPGQSLTLIATANQGSEATYESGFVIDKFPISRPNLTFSTLTVSNMSPEDSSIYLCSGGQGGGYTFGSGTRLTVV.

This chain connects TRBV6-6 to TRBJ1-2; the match to TRBD1 covers 9 bases. Germline V gene lookup returns CDR1 MNHNY and CDR2 SVGAGI (reference sequence). This CDR3 comprises 14 residues. V was pared by 6 bases and J by 4 bases, with 6 bases of the junction left unmatched. CDR3 amino acids: CASSFGTGTYGYTF. CDR3 DNA: TGTGCCAGCAGCTTCGGGACAGGGACCTATGGCTACACCTTC.

The chain has TRBV19 and TRBJ2-4; TRBD1 matches at 9 bases. The germline gives CDR1 LNHDA, CDR2 SQIVND (reference sequence). The CDR3 loop spans 15 amino acids. The V and J ends lost 7 bases and 7 bases, in that order; junction bases with no gene match: 11. The CDR3 DNA follows: TGTGCCAGTACCGGAATCCGGGACAGGGCGAACATTCAGTACTTC. Residues: CASTGIRDRANIQYF.

The rearrangement uses TRBV5-6 and TRBJ2-1; D perhaps matches TRBD2 (5 bases). Germline CDR1 and CDR2: SGHDT and YYEEEE. V lost 0 bases and J lost 1, with 11 bases in between. CDR3 length: 16 residues. As DNA, the CDR3 is TGTGCCAGCAGCTTGGAGTCGGAGGTTTCCTACAATGAGCAGTTCTTC. It is translated as CASSLESEVSYNEQFF.